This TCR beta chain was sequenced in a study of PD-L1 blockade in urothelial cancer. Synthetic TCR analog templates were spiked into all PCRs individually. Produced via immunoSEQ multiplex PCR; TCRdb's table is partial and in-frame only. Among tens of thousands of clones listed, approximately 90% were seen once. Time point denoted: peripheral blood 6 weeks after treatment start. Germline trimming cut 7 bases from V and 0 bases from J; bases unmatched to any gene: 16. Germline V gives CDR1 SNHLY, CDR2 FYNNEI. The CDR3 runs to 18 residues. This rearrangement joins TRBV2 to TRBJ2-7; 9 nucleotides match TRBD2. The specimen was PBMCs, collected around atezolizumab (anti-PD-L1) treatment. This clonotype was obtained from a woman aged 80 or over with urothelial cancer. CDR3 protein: CASTQGRLAGSSSYEQYF. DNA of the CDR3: TGTGCCAGCACCCAGGGTCGGCTAGCGGGAAGCAGCTCCTACGAGCAGTACTTC. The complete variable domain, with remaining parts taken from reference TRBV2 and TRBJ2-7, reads EPEVTQTPSHQVTQMGQEVILRCVPISNHLYFYWYRQILGQKVEFLVSFYNNEISEKSEIFDDQFSVERPDGSNFTLKIRSTKLEDSAMYFCASTQGRLAGSSSYEQYFGPGTRLTVT.